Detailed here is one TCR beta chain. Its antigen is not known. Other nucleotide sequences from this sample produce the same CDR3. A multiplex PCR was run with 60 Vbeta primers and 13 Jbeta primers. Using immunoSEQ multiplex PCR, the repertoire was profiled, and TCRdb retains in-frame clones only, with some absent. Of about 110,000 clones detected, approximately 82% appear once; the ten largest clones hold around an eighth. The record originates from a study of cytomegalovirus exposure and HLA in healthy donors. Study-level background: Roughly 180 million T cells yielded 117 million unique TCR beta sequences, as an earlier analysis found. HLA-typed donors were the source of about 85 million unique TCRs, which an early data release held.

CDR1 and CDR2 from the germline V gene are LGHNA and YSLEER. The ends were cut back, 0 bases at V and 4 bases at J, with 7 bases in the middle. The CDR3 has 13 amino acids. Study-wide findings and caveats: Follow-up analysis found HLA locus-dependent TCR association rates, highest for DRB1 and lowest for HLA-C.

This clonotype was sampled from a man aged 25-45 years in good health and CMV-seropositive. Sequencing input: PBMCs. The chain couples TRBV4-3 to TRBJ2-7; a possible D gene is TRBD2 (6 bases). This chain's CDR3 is CASSQDGGYEQYF. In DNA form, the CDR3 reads TGCGCCAGCAGCCAAGATGGGGGGTACGAGCAGTACTTC.